A selection of T cell receptor beta chains follows, all from one sample in a study of cytomegalovirus exposure and HLA in healthy donors. Using immunoSEQ multiplex PCR, the repertoire was profiled, and TCRdb retains in-frame clones only, with some absent. The sample holds under 120,000 clones, roughly 71% seen once. The material sequenced was PBMCs. The receptors shown here come from a man between 35 and 55 years old in good health and CMV-seropositive. Both conserved end residues are part of each CDR3. Not every row has a clone size; where given, it reads once, few, many or a size class.

v_call	clone_size	cdr3_aa
TRBV15	few	CATSRVLGSNQPQHF
TRBV10-1	few	CASADMGQGASGEQFF
TRBV11-2	NA	CASSRASGAGVTEAFF
TRBV7-9	NA	CASSLGGGQETQYF
TRBV14	NA	CASSQDLAGGTDTQYF
TRBV29-1	once	CSVVWGQGTNTGELFF
TRBV6-1	few	CASSESGGPFF
TRBV9	NA	CASSVNSLTDTQYF
TRBV5-6	NA	CASSYYGTGGTEAFF
TRBV5-4	few	CATQREVTEAFF
TRBV7-8	few	CASSPTVWGRELFF
TRBV6-5	NA	CASKMGGRGTEAFF
TRBV5-5	few	CATQGDSTWETQYF
TRBV6-5	NA	CASSYSYGETYEQYF
TRBV27	once	CASSSNARDRAGYTF
TRBV9	NA	CASRESEGTEAFF
TRBV6-5	NA	CASSYFEFGEQFF
TRBV9	few	CASSPWTSGWTDTQYF